A selection of T cell receptor beta chains follows, all from one sample in a study of PD-L1 blockade in urothelial cancer. Libraries were prepared by immunoSEQ multiplex PCR; TCRdb keeps only in-frame clonotypes and omits some of them. Of about 50,000 clones in the sample, about 85% were seen once. The sequencing here drew on PBMCs, taken around atezolizumab (anti-PD-L1) treatment. These receptors originate from a man aged 60-69 years with urothelial cancer. Each CDR3 is given with its conserved first and last residue. The order of the fields is J gene, clone size, D gene, V gene, CDR3 length, CDR3 DNA, CDR3 protein. A D gene is named only where the DNA matches it firmly. Clone size, where shown, is once, few, many, or a class for clones that have expanded.

j_gene: TRBJ2-5
abundance: NA
d_gene: TRBD1
v_gene: TRBV9
len: 17
CDR3nt: TGTGCCAGCAGCACCGCCCTCTTAACAGGGGGCGGAGAGACCCAGTACTTC
CDR3aa: CASSTALLTGGGETQYF

j_gene: TRBJ1-1
abundance: once
d_gene: NA
v_gene: TRBV29-1
len: 13
CDR3nt: TGCAGCGTTGGCTTGGAGGTAAACACTGAAGCTTTCTTT
CDR3aa: CSVGLEVNTEAFF

j_gene: TRBJ2-7
abundance: NA
d_gene: TRBD2
v_gene: TRBV5-4
len: 13
CDR3nt: TGTGCCAGCAGCTTGCGGGGGGAGTACGAGCAGTACTTC
CDR3aa: CASSLRGEYEQYF

j_gene: TRBJ2-3
abundance: NA
d_gene: TRBD1
v_gene: TRBV10-1
len: 17
CDR3nt: TGCGCCAGCAGTGAGTTACAGGGGGTAGGGGTGAAAGATACGCAGTATTTT
CDR3aa: CASSELQGVGVKDTQYF

j_gene: TRBJ2-7
abundance: NA
d_gene: TRBD1
v_gene: TRBV5-5
len: 17
CDR3nt: TGTGCCAGCAGCTTTACATTCGGGACAGGGAAAAGCAACGAGCAGTACTTC
CDR3aa: CASSFTFGTGKSNEQYF

j_gene: TRBJ2-7
abundance: NA
d_gene: TRBD1
v_gene: TRBV4-1
len: 16
CDR3nt: TGCGCCAGCAGCCCTAGCAGGGACAGGCTTACCTACGAGCAGTACTTC
CDR3aa: CASSPSRDRLTYEQYF

j_gene: TRBJ2-1
abundance: NA
d_gene: TRBD1
v_gene: TRBV7-2
len: 13
CDR3nt: TGTGCCAGCAGCTTAAGCCGGGACAGGGTTCGGTTCTTC
CDR3aa: CASSLSRDRVRFF

j_gene: TRBJ1-2
abundance: NA
d_gene: TRBD1
v_gene: TRBV6-1
len: 15
CDR3nt: TGTGCCAGCAGTGACCCGGGACAGGGGGCCTATGGCTACACCTTC
CDR3aa: CASSDPGQGAYGYTF

j_gene: TRBJ2-7
abundance: NA
d_gene: NA
v_gene: TRBV11-2
len: 14
CDR3nt: TGTGCCAGCAGGATAGGGGGAGATATCAACGAGCAGTACTTC
CDR3aa: CASRIGGDINEQYF

j_gene: TRBJ1-1
abundance: NA
d_gene: NA
v_gene: TRBV15
len: 13
CDR3nt: TGTGCCACCAGCAGAGAGGGCGACACTGAAGCTTTCTTT
CDR3aa: CATSREGDTEAFF

j_gene: TRBJ2-6
abundance: NA
d_gene: TRBD1
v_gene: TRBV19
len: 20
CDR3nt: TGTGCCAGTAGTATAGTTTATTGGACAGGATTCTTCTCTGGGGCCAACGTCCTGACTTTC
CDR3aa: CASSIVYWTGFFSGANVLTF

j_gene: TRBJ2-5
abundance: NA
d_gene: TRBD2
v_gene: TRBV9
len: 20
CDR3nt: TGTGCCAGCAGCCCACGGGGGTTAAGGCCGGGACTAGCGGCCGGGGAGACCCAGTACTTC
CDR3aa: CASSPRGLRPGLAAGETQYF

j_gene: TRBJ1-6
abundance: NA
d_gene: TRBD1
v_gene: TRBV2
len: 14
CDR3nt: TGTGCCAGCAGCGTAGGGACAGGATATTCACCCCTCCACTTT
CDR3aa: CASSVGTGYSPLHF

j_gene: TRBJ2-3
abundance: NA
d_gene: TRBD1
v_gene: TRBV11-3
len: 16
CDR3nt: TGTGCCAGTACCGACCCCCGGGACAGGGGAACAGATACGCAGTATTTT
CDR3aa: CASTDPRDRGTDTQYF

j_gene: TRBJ2-1
abundance: NA
d_gene: TRBD2
v_gene: TRBV7-4
len: 18
CDR3nt: TGTGCCAGCAGCTTCCTCTCGGGGGGGGGCCCTGGGAACAATGAGCAGTTCTTC
CDR3aa: CASSFLSGGGPGNNEQFF